This T cell receptor (beta chain) is from a study of cytomegalovirus exposure and HLA in healthy donors. Study results and caveats: Because they were indistinguishable, some V segments, including TRBV6-2 and TRBV6-3, were excluded. HLA alleles showed associations with roughly 17,000 TCR beta sequences in a later analysis, at a 0.05 false discovery rate. The investigators catalogued 150 to 200 TCR beta chains as cytomegalovirus-associated.

The V segment lost 3 bases and the J segment 9 bases; nucleotides outside the gene matches: 12. Per germline, CDR1 MGHRA and CDR2 YSYEKL. The CDR3 contains 16 residues. Primers for the PCR totalled 60 Vbeta and 13 Jbeta. Here immunoSEQ multiplex PCR was the method, and the copy in TCRdb shows in-frame clones only, minus some. The sample has hundreds of thousands of clones, about 80% seen once. A remark on this clone: Antigen specificity is unknown.

The gene calls are TRBV4-1 and TRBJ2-1, with TRBD1 matching 9 bases. The source is a man younger than 30 in good health and CMV-seronegative. The sample taken for sequencing was PBMCs. CDR3 nucleotides: TGCGCCAGCAGCCATCACCCGGGACAGGGATTGCTTGAGCAGTTCTTC. The encoded protein is CASSHHPGQGLLEQFF.